A selection of T cell receptor beta chains follows, all from one sample in a study of cytomegalovirus exposure and HLA in healthy donors. Clones were read by immunoSEQ multiplex PCR, and TCRdb kept only the in-frame ones, dropping some. Here the sample spans around 160,000 clones, more than 75% being singletons. Sample: PBMCs. The receptors here all came from a male donor in good health and CMV-seronegative. The CDR3 runs from the conserved cysteine through the conserved F or W. D genes are given only for firm matches. Only part of the rows carry a size: once, few, many, or a class if the clone is expanded.

J,D,V,size,DNA,CDR3
TRBJ2-1,TRBD2,TRBV5-1,-,TGCGCCAGCAGCCTAACTAGCGGGGGGGCGGGCAATGAGCAGTTCTTC,CASSLTSGGAGNEQFF
TRBJ2-6,TRBD1,TRBV2,-,TGTGCCAGCAGTTTTACACCGGGACAGGGACTCTCTGGGGCCAACGTCCTGACTTTC,CASSFTPGQGLSGANVLTF
TRBJ2-1,TRBD2,TRBV6-1,-,TGTGCCAGCAGCCTTCTAGCGGGAGGGCGGAATGAGCAGTTCTTC,CASSLLAGGRNEQFF
TRBJ1-5,-,TRBV7-6,-,TGTGCCAGCAGCGCAGGGACATCCCTGAATCAGCCCCAGCATTTT,CASSAGTSLNQPQHF
TRBJ2-3,TRBD2,TRBV2,once,TGTGCCAGCAGTGAAGCGCAATCTAGCGGATTCACAGATACGCAGTATTTT,CASSEAQSSGFTDTQYF
TRBJ2-7,-,TRBV2,-,TGTGCCAGCAGTGAATTACAGTACTACGAGCAGTACTTC,CASSELQYYEQYF
TRBJ2-5,-,TRBV6-5,-,TGTGCCAGCAGTTACTCGGGGACTCGGGAGACCCAGTACTTC,CASSYSGTRETQYF
TRBJ2-7,TRBD2,TRBV19,-,TGTGCCACTTCACGGGGCGGGAGTAGCTACGAGCAGTACTTC,CATSRGGSSYEQYF
TRBJ2-7,TRBD2,TRBV7-6,-,TGTGCCAGCAGCCCGGGGGGTGGCTACGAGCAGTACTTC,CASSPGGGYEQYF
TRBJ1-5,-,TRBV7-2,once,TGTGCCAGCAGCTTTCGCGGCGGGGGGGGGAATCAGCCCCAGCATTTT,CASSFRGGGGNQPQHF
TRBJ1-1,-,TRBV18,-,TGTGCCAGCTCACCACTACAGGGCTCCACTGAAGCTTTCTTT,CASSPLQGSTEAFF
TRBJ2-1,TRBD2,TRBV5-1,-,TGCGCCAGCAGCTCCTCTAGCGGGGGGGCCGGAAATGAGCAGTTCTTC,CASSSSSGGAGNEQFF
TRBJ1-1,TRBD1,TRBV7-9,-,TGTGCCAGCAGCTTAGCAATGACAGGGGTAACTGAAGCTTTCTTT,CASSLAMTGVTEAFF
TRBJ2-1,TRBD2,TRBV6-1,-,TGTGCCAGCGGGGTAGCGGGGGGGCATGAGCAGTTCTTC,CASGVAGGHEQFF
TRBJ2-7,-,TRBV5-4,-,TGTGCCAGCAGCTTGGGGGGGGTAAGTTCCTACGAGCAGTACTTC,CASSLGGVSSYEQYF
TRBJ1-6,-,TRBV7-9,-,TGTGCCAGCAGCTTCTCGGGGAAAGGGTCACCCCTCCACTTT,CASSFSGKGSPLHF
TRBJ2-7,TRBD1,TRBV19,-,TGTGCCAGTAGTATCAGACAGGGAAACCACGAGCAGTACTTC,CASSIRQGNHEQYF
TRBJ2-7,-,TRBV6-5,once,TGTGCCAGCAAGACACAGGGTTACGAGCAGTACTTC,CASKTQGYEQYF
TRBJ2-5,-,TRBV5-1,-,TGCGCCAGCAGCTTGGCCGGCCAGGGCAGGGAGACCCAGTACTTC,CASSLAGQGRETQYF
TRBJ1-2,-,TRBV5-6,-,TGTGCCAGCAGCTTGTGGGGCTCCGGCTACACCTTC,CASSLWGSGYTF
TRBJ2-5,TRBD1,TRBV28,-,TGTGCCAGCAGCCGAACTCCCTCAGGGGGTGAGACCCAGTACTTC,CASSRTPSGGETQYF
TRBJ2-3,TRBD2,TRBV5-1,-,TGCGCCAGCAGCTTGTGGTTTGAACTAGCGGGGGGGCGAGATACGCAGTATTTT,CASSLWFELAGGRDTQYF
TRBJ1-3,TRBD1,TRBV9,-,TGTGCCAGCAGCGATCCAGGGGGCGGGGGAAACACCATATATTTT,CASSDPGGGGNTIYF
TRBJ2-7,TRBD1,TRBV27,-,TGTGCCAGCAGCTTCGGACAGGGTCATATCGGGTACGAGCAGTACTTC,CASSFGQGHIGYEQYF
TRBJ1-2,-,TRBV6-5,-,TGTGCCAGCAGAGGGGGGGGAGGTGGCTACACCTTC,CASRGGGGGYTF
TRBJ2-2,TRBD2,TRBV9,-,TGTGCCAGCGGAATCACGGGGACTAGCGGGAGCACCGGGGAGCTGTTTTTT,CASGITGTSGSTGELFF
TRBJ1-6,-,TRBV19,-,TGTGCCAGTACCAATGGGGCAGGGAATTCACCCCTCCACTTT,CASTNGAGNSPLHF
TRBJ1-2,-,TRBV23-1,-,TGCGCCAGCAGTCATGCGGGCTCCTATGGCTACACCTTC,CASSHAGSYGYTF
TRBJ2-1,TRBD2,TRBV13,-,TGTGCCAGCAGCCCCGGACTAGCGGGGGCGAGGGAGCAGTTCTTC,CASSPGLAGAREQFF
TRBJ2-3,TRBD2,TRBV7-9,-,TGTGCCAGCAGCTTAAACGGGAGGACAGATACGCAGTATTTT,CASSLNGRTDTQYF
TRBJ1-1,-,TRBV4-3,-,TGCGCCAGCAGCCAAGTCCCGGGAGGGTACGAGAACACTGAAGCTTTCTTT,CASSQVPGGYENTEAFF
TRBJ2-7,-,TRBV10-3,-,TGTGCCATCAGTGACCGAGTCTACGAGCAGTACTTC,CAISDRVYEQYF
TRBJ2-5,-,TRBV6-5,-,TGTGCCAGCAGTTATAGTCCAGGAGGGAGGGAGACCCAGTACTTC,CASSYSPGGRETQYF
TRBJ1-1,-,TRBV5-1,-,TGCGCCAGCAGCTTGGCCGTGAGAGGGTCAGTTGACACTGAAGCTTTCTTT,CASSLAVRGSVDTEAFF
TRBJ2-7,-,TRBV19,-,TGTGCCAGTAGAGACACAGGACAGTCCTACGAGCAGTACTTC,CASRDTGQSYEQYF
TRBJ2-1,-,TRBV2,-,TGTGCCAGCAGCTTCGACCCACCGGGAAGGAATGAGCAGTTCTTC,CASSFDPPGRNEQFF
TRBJ1-1,-,TRBV10-2,-,TGCGCCAGCAGTGGGGGCGAGGTCAACACTGAAGCTTTCTTT,CASSGGEVNTEAFF
TRBJ2-5,TRBD2,TRBV6-1,-,TGTGCCAGCAGTGAAGTCCGACTAGCGGAGAACCAAGAGACCCAGTACTTC,CASSEVRLAENQETQYF
TRBJ2-2,-,TRBV18,-,TGTGCCAGCTCACCAGGTAGCGGAAACACCGGGGAGCTGTTTTTT,CASSPGSGNTGELFF